The 6 T cell receptor beta chains reported below all come from one sample, sequenced in a study of regulatory T cells in long-lasting Graves disease. Libraries of TCR beta came from iRepertoire HTBI primers plus Arm-PCR of CDR3 regions. MiXCR, applied by TCRdb to the multiplex PCR reads, yields one record per CDR3 protein. The table has a few hundred thousand distinct CDR3 sequences, around 15% seen once. The time point was: newly diagnosed GD, antithyroid drugs for less than 3 months. PBMC-derived RNA was used for the TCR library. These data were also filed under a second study, of T cells in Graves' hyperthyroidism and ophthalmopathy.

The input for sequencing was peripheral blood mononuclear cells (PBMCs), taken at new diagnosis, from a patient treated with antithyroid drugs. All receptors derive from a woman aged 45-59 years with Graves disease.

In this sample, this clonotype turned up many times. This CDR3 reads CASSFARVGGYTF. The DNA for the CDR3 is TGTGCCAGCAGTTTTGCCAGGGTAGGAGGCTACACCTTC. The rearrangement links TRBV28 to TRBJ1-2; D might be TRBD1 (5 bases). The CDR3 sequence is 13 residues long. V lost 3 bases to trimming and J lost 8 bases, with 13 bases between them. Germline V lookup: CDR1 MDHEN, CDR2 SYDVKM.

The chain recombines TRBV29-1 with TRBJ2-3; 11 bases are shared with TRBD1. In germline, CDR1 is SQVTM, CDR2 ANQGSEA. CDR3 length: 15 residues. Trimming took 4 bases from V and 5 from J; bases not matched to a gene: 8. The CDR3 sequence is CSVVKGQGVGDTQYF. CDR3 in DNA: TGCAGCGTTGTAAAGGGACAGGGGGTGGGAGATACGCAGTATTTT.

This rearrangement joins TRBV28 to TRBJ2-3; D gene uncertain. Trimming took off 4 bases at V and 0 bases at J, with 14 bases between the two ends. The CDR3 extends over 16 amino acids. Germline V gene data show CDR1 as MDHEN and CDR2 as SYDVKM. CDR3 nucleotide sequence: TGTGCCAGCAGTTACCTAGGGCAGTCTAGCACAGATACGCAGTATTTT. Protein product: CASSYLGQSSTDTQYF.

Many counts were recorded for this clonotype. The rearrangement links TRBV18 to TRBJ1-2; a weak D match, TRBD1 (6 bases). The CDR3 extends over 14 amino acids. Per germline, CDR1 KGHSH and CDR2 LQKENI. The V end was cut by 3 bases, the J end by 6 bases, with 14 bases between. As DNA, the CDR3 is TGTGCCAGCTCACCCTACAGGGCTGCTGATGGCTACACCTTC. Translation gives CASSPYRAADGYTF. Based on the CDR3 plus reference TRBV18 and TRBJ1-2, the full variable domain is NAGVMQNPRHLVRRRGQEARLRCSPMKGHSHVYWYRQLPEEGLKFMVYLQKENIIDESGMPKERFSAEFPKEGPSILRIQQVVRGDSAAYFCASSPYRAADGYTFGSGTRLTVV.

The V gene is TRBV4-1, the J gene TRBJ2-3; D not certain. Germline V gene sequence: CDR1 MGHRA, CDR2 YSYEKL. This CDR3 is 13 amino acids long. With 3 bases removed from V and 6 bases from J, the gap between germline ends came to 10 bases. The DNA for the CDR3 is TGCGCCAGCAGCCAGGAGAGTTCGGATACGCAGTATTTT. Protein sequence: CASSQESSDTQYF.

The chain carries TRBV7-9 and TRBJ2-7; 7 bases fit TRBD1. With V trimmed by 3 bases and J by 3 bases, 11 bases remained unmatched. The germline gives CDR1 SEHNR, CDR2 FQNEAQ (reference sequence). The CDR3 covers 16 residues. The CDR3 loop is CASSLILADRLYEQYF. CDR3 coding DNA: TGTGCCAGCAGCTTGATCCTCGCGGACAGGCTCTACGAGCAGTACTTC.